This TCR beta chain was recovered during a study of shared clonotypes between healthy human individuals. Study-level points and caveats: A reduction in generation probabilities was seen for non-shared clonotypes relative to those shared by all four donors. Compared with memory subsets, naive subsets generally had larger estimated richness. Clonotype sharing among the donors was expected to vary with sequencing depth.

The CDR3 is 14 amino acids. Germline lookup yields CDR1 SGHAT and CDR2 FQNNGV. V lost 5 bases, J lost 4 bases, and 15 bases lay in between. TCRdb's table, derived via immunoSEQ multiplex PCR, lists solely in-frame clones and lacks some. The data show approximately 1,500,000 clones, 98% seen once. With respect to this clone: Its antigen remains unidentified.

The V gene is TRBV11-2, the J gene TRBJ2-7, with D perhaps TRBD2 (6 bases). The sample comprised naive CD4+ T cells sorted from blood. Subset: CD45RA+ positively selected. The receptor was isolated from a man aged 30-40 years in good health. The CDR3 sequence: CASSQSGAVYEQYF. The CDR3 DNA follows: TGTGCCAGCAGCCAGTCGGGAGCAGTGTACGAGCAGTACTTC.